This TCR beta chain derives from a study of T cells in Graves' hyperthyroidism and ophthalmopathy. TCR beta CDR3 regions were amplified from RNA transcripts. TCR CDR3 regions were first amplified by RT-PCR with HTBI primers. MiXCR was run by TCRdb on the multiplex PCR reads, yielding one entry per CDR3 protein. The sample carries tens of thousands of distinct CDR3 sequences, about 50% recorded once. Within the sample, this clonotype is medium-sized. Trimming took 3 bases from V and 7 from J, leaving 19 bases between them. CDR3 length equals 16 residues. The germline V gene has CDR1 DFQATT and CDR2 SNEGSKA (reference sequence).

The clonotype comes from a woman in her forties or fifties with Graves' hyperthyroidism that later progressed to Graves' ophthalmopathy. Sequences were obtained from blood. The chain combines TRBV20-1 with TRBJ1-6; D call uncertain. Here the CDR3 DNA reads TGCAGTGCTAGGATCATGGGGAGGGTCAAGAATTCACCCCTCCACTTT. Translated: CSARIMGRVKNSPLHF.